This TCR beta chain was sequenced during a study of shared clonotypes between healthy human individuals. Study results and limitations: Some clonotypes were shared by all four sorted-subset donors, while others were not shared. The non-shared ones had lower generation probabilities than the shared ones.

Template for every sorted-subset replicate PCR totaled approximately 0.2 ug DNA, roughly 30,000 T cell genomes. The protocol was immunoSEQ multiplex PCR, while the TCRdb copy is restricted to in-frame clones and leaves out a portion. The data contain some 740,000 clones, roughly 92% of them seen just once; the ten biggest clones take up approximately 25%. To note about this clone: The antigen remains unidentified.

The CDR3 extends over 12 amino acids. Losses at the gene ends were 8 bases for V and 6 bases for J; bases not matched to a gene: 5. CDR1 is WSHSY, CDR2 SAAADI, per germline. Terminally differentiated effector memory CD45RA+ cells were excluded from the naive CD8 cells, which were CD45RO-negative and positively selected for CCR7. J is TRBJ1-1 and V is TRBV10-2; 8 bases fit TRBD1. The sample was naive CD8+ T cells sorted from blood. The sequence came from a man aged 30 to 45 in good health. In DNA, the CDR3 is TGCGCCAGCGGGGGACAGGCGCCTGAAGCTTTCTTT. This sequence encodes CASGGQAPEAFF.